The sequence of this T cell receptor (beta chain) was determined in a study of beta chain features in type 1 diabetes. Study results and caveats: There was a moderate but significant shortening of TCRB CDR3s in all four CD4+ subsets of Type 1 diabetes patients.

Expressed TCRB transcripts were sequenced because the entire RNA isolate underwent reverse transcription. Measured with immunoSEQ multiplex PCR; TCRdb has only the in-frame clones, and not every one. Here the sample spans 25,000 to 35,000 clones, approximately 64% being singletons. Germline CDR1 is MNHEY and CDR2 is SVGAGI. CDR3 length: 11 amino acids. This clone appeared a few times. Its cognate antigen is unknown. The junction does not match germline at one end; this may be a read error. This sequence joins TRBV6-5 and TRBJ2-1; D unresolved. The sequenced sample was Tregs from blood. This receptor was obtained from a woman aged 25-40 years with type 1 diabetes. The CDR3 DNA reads TGTGCCAGCAGTTCCTTCAATGAGCAGTTCTTC. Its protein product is CASSSFNEQFF.